The T cell receptor beta chain described here comes from a study of blood T cell repertoires in COVID-19. Individuals drawn from approximately 26 US areas were about 18 to 100 years old. For recovered donors of Cohort 3, there were two negative PCRs, clearance, or symptom resolution. Trimming removed 11 bases at V and 10 bases at J, with 17 bases between. Germline V CDR1 and CDR2: MNHEY, SVGAGI. The CDR3 has 12 residues. In the original workflow: Using reference gene primer amplification, nucleated cell counts were estimated. Clones were sequenced by immunoSEQ multiplex PCR, and TCRdb holds only the in-frame ones, with some missing. The V and J calls and the clone size are those of that table, but D and trimming were determined from the DNA. The sample consists of around 360,000 clones, roughly 84% of them appearing once.

The chain has TRBV6-5 and TRBJ1-4; D is unresolved. The clonotype comes from a woman aged 25 to 39 who had recovered from COVID-19. The sample consisted of PBMCs or T cells enriched from blood (not recorded which). This chain's CDR3 is CAARGPVGKLFF. The CDR3 DNA follows: TGTGCCGCACGGGGTCCCGTAGGAAAACTGTTTTTT.